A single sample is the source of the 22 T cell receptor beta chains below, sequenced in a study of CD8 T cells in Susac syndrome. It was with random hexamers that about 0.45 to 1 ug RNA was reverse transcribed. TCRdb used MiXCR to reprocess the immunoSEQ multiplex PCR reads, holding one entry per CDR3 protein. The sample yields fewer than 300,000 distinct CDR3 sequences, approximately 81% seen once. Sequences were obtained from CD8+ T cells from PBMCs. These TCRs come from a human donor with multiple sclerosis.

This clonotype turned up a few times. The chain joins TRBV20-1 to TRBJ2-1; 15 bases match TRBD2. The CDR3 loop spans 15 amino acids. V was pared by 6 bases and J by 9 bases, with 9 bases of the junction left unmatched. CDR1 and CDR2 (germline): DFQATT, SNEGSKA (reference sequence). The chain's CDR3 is CSAARTSGRASEQFF. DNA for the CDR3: TGCAGTGCCGCACGGACTAGCGGGAGGGCCAGTGAGCAGTTCTTC.

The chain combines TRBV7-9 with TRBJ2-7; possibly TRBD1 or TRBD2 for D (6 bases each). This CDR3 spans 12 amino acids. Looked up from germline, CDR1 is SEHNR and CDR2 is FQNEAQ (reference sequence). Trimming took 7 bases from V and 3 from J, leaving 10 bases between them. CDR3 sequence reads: CASTGANYEQYF. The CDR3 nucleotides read TGTGCCAGCACGGGGGCGAACTACGAGCAGTACTTC.

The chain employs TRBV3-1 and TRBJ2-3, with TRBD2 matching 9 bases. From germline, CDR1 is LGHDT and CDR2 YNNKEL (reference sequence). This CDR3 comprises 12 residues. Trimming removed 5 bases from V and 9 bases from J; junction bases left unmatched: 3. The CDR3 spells CASSDGTSTQYF. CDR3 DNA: TGTGCCAGCAGCGACGGGACTAGCACGCAGTATTTT.

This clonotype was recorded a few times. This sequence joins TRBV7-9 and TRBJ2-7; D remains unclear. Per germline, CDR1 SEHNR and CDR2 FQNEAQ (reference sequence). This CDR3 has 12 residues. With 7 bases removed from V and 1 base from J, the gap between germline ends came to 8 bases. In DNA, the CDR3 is TGTGCCAGCAAGGCAAATTCCTACGAGCAGTACTTC. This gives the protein CASKANSYEQYF.

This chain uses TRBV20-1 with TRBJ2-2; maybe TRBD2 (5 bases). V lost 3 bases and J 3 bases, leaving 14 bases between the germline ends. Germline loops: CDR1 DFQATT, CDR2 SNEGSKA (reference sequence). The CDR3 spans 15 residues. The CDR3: CSASGRVLDTGELFF. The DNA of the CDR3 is TGCAGTGCTAGCGGGCGGGTTTTAGACACCGGGGAGCTGTTTTTT.

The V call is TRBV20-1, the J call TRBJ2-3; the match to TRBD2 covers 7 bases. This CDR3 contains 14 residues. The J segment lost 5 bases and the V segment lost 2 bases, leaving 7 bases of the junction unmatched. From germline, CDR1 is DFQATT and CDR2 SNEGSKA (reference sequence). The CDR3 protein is CSARLAELGDTQYF. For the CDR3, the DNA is TGCAGTGCTAGACTAGCGGAGTTGGGAGATACGCAGTATTTT.

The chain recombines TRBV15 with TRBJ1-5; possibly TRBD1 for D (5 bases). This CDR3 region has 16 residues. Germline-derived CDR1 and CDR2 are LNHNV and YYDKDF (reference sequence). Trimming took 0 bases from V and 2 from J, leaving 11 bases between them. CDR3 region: CATSRDLSGGNQPQHF. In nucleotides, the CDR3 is TGTGCCACCAGCAGAGATCTCTCGGGGGGCAATCAGCCCCAGCATTTT.

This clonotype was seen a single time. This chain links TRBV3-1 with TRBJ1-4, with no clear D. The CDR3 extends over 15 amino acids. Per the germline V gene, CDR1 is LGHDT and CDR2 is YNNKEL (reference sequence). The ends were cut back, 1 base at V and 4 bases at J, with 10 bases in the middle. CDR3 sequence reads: CASSQGVWDNEKLFF. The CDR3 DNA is TGTGCCAGCAGCCAAGGGGTTTGGGATAATGAAAAACTGTTTTTT.

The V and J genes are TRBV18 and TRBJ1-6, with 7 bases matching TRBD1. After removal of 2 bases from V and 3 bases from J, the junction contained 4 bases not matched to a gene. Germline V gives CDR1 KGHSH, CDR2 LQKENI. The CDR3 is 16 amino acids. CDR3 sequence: CASSPRGTVYNSPLHF. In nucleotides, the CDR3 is TGTGCCAGCTCACCAAGGGGGACAGTCTATAATTCACCCCTCCACTTT.

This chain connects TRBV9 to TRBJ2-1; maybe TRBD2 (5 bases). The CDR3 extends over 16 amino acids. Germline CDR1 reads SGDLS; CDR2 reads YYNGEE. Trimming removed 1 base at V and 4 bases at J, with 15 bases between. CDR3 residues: CASSVFGKTEYNEQFF. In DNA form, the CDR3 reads TGTGCCAGCAGCGTATTCGGGAAAACTGAATACAATGAGCAGTTCTTC.

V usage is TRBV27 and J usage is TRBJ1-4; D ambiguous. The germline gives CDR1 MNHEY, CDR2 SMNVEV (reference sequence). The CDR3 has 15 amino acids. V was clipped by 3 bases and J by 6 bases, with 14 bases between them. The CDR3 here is CASSFSDLRYEKLFF. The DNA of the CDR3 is TGTGCCAGCAGTTTTTCTGACCTCCGTTATGAAAAACTGTTTTTT. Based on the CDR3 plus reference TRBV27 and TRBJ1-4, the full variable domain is EAQVTQNPRYLITVTGKKLTVTCSQNMNHEYMSWYRQDPGLGLRQIYYSMNVEVTDKGDVPEGYKVSRKEKRNFPLILESPSPNQTSLYFCASSFSDLRYEKLFFGSGTQLSVL.

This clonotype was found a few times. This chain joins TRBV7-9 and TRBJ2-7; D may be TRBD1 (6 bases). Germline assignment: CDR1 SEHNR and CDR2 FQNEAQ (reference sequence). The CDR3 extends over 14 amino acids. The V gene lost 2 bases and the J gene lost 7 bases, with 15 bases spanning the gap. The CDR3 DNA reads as TGTGCCAGCAGCTTATTCAGGTCAGGGGAAGAGCAGTACTTC. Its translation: CASSLFRSGEEQYF.

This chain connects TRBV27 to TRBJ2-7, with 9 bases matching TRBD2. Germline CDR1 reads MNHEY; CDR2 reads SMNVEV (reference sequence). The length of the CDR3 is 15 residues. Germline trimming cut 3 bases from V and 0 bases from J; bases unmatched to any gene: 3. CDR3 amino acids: CASSFAGGSSYEQYF. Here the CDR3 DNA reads TGTGCCAGCAGTTTTGCGGGAGGGAGCTCCTACGAGCAGTACTTC.

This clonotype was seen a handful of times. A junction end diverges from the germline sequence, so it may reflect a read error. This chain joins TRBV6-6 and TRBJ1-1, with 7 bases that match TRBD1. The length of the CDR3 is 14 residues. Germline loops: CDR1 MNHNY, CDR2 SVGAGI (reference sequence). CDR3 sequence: CASSQNRGATEAFF. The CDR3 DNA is TGTGCCAGCAGTCAAAACAGGGGAGCCACTGAGGCTTTCTTT.

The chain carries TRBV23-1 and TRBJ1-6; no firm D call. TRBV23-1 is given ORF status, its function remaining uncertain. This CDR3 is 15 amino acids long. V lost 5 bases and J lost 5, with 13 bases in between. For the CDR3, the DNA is TGCGCCAGCAGTAACCGGAACTTTAATAATTCACCCCTCCACTTT. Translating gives CASSNRNFNNSPLHF.

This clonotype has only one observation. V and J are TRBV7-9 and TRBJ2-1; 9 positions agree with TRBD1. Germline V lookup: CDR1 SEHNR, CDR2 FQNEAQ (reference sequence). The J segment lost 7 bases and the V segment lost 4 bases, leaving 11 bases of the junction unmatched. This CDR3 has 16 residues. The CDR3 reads CASSSPAGTGWNEQFF. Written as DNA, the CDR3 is TGTGCCAGCAGCTCCCCTGCCGGGACAGGGTGGAATGAGCAGTTCTTC.

CDR3 bases: TGTGCCACCAGTGATTTGTACGGGGAGACCCAGTACTTC. It yields the protein CATSDLYGETQYF. V gene TRBV24-1 combines with J gene TRBJ2-5; no definite D call. V lost 0 bases, J lost 5 bases, and 6 bases lay in between. The CDR3 covers 13 residues. The germline V gene encodes CDR1 KGHDR and CDR2 SFDVKD.

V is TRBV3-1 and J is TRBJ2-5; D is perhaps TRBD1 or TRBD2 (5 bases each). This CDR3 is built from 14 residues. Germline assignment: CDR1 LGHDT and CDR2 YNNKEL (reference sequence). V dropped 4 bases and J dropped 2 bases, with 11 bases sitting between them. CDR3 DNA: TGTGCCAGCAGCCCGGGACCGGGACAAGAGACCCAGTACTTC. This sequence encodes CASSPGPGQETQYF.

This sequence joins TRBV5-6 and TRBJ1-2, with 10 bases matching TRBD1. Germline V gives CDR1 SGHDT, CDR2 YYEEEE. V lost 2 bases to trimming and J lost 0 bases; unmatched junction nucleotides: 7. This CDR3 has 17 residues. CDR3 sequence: CASSFGRDRGPNYGYTF. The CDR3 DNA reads TGTGCCAGCAGCTTTGGTCGGGACAGGGGTCCTAACTATGGCTACACCTTC.

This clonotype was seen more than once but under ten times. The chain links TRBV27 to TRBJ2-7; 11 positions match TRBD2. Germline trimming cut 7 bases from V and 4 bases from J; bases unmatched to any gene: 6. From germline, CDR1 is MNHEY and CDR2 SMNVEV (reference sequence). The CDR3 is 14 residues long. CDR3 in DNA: TGTGCCAGCACCACTAGCGGGAGTAGGTACGAGCAGTACTTC. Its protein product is CASTTSGSRYEQYF.

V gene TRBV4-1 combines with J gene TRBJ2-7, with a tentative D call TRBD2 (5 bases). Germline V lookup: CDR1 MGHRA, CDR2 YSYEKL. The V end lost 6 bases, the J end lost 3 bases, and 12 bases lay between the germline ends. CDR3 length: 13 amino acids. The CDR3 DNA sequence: TGCGCCAGCAGTAACGGGGTCCTCTACGAGCAGTACTTC. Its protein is CASSNGVLYEQYF.

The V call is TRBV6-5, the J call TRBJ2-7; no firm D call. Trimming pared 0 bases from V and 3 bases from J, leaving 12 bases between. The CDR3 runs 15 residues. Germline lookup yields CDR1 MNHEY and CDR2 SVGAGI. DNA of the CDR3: TGTGCCAGCAGTTACTCGGCCGGTTCTATCTACGAGCAGTACTTC. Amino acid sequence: CASSYSAGSIYEQYF.